One sample yielded the 17 T cell receptor beta chains listed below, sequenced in a study of cytomegalovirus exposure and HLA in healthy donors. This PCR relied on a set of 60 Vbeta primers and 13 Jbeta primers. TCRdb keeps only in-frame clones here, not all; method: immunoSEQ multiplex PCR. The sample includes 200,000 to 250,000 clones, around three quarters seen only once; the top ten take 15% to 17%. Sequencing was carried out using PBMCs. These receptors were taken from a middle-aged man in good health and CMV-seronegative.

V usage is TRBV7-9 and J usage is TRBJ2-3; 13 bases match TRBD2. The ends lost 1 base at V and 5 bases at J; junction bases unmatched: 3. Looked up from germline, CDR1 is SEHNR and CDR2 is FQNEAQ (reference sequence). The CDR3 is made up of 16 amino acids. The chain's CDR3 is CASSLGTSGSGDTQYF. In nucleotides, the CDR3 is TGTGCCAGCAGCTTAGGGACTAGCGGGAGTGGAGATACGCAGTATTTT.

This CDR3 reads CASSSGTGLYNEQFF. In nucleotides, the CDR3 is TGTGCCAGCAGCTCCGGGACAGGACTTTACAATGAGCAGTTCTTC. The V call is TRBV7-9, the J call TRBJ2-1; 8 nucleotides match TRBD1. V shed 4 bases and J 4 bases; nucleotides not matched to a gene: 6. The CDR3 length is 15 residues. Germline V gene sequence: CDR1 SEHNR, CDR2 FQNEAQ (reference sequence).

This clone was seen only once. This chain links TRBV12-2 with TRBJ1-6. TRBV12-2 is reported as a pseudogene. CDR3 length: 16 residues. The CDR3 spells CASRSGSAEKASPLHF. CDR3 DNA: TGTGCAAGTCGTTCCGGGTCCGCGGAAAAGGCTTCACCCCTCCACTTT.

DNA for the CDR3: TGTGCCATCAGTGAGCGCTCCCCGGGGACAGCTACCTATACGCAGTATTTT. Amino acid sequence: CAISERSPGTATYTQYF. The chain couples TRBV10-3 to TRBJ2-3; 7 nucleotides agree with TRBD1. Trimming removed 2 bases from V and 7 bases from J; junction bases left unmatched: 15. The CDR3 runs to 17 residues. Looked up from germline, CDR1 is ENHRY and CDR2 is SYGVKD.

V gene TRBV11-1 combines with J gene TRBJ2-7; the D is unclear. Per germline, CDR1 SGHAT and CDR2 FQDESV (reference sequence). V lost 1 base and J lost 0, with 7 bases in between. This CDR3 spans 14 amino acids. CDR3 loop: CASSLDRNSYEQYF. Here the CDR3 DNA reads TGTGCCAGCAGCTTAGATAGAAACTCCTACGAGCAGTACTTC.

This chain connects TRBV11-1 to TRBJ2-2; TRBD1 is a possible D gene (6 bases). The ends were cut back, 5 bases at V and 1 base at J, with 8 bases in the middle. The CDR3 sequence is 14 residues long. Germline-derived CDR1 and CDR2 are SGHAT and FQDESV (reference sequence). CDR3 in amino acids: CASSPTGNTGELFF. Here the CDR3 DNA reads TGTGCCAGCAGCCCGACAGGGAACACCGGGGAGCTGTTTTTT.

This sequence joins TRBV6-6 and TRBJ2-7, with TRBD2 as a possible D gene (5 bases). This CDR3 has 11 residues. Germline-derived CDR1 and CDR2 are MNHNY and SVGAGI (reference sequence). V gave up 7 bases and J gave up 7 bases, with 11 bases separating them. The DNA for the CDR3 is TGTGCCAGCACAGAGACGGGGGAGCAGTACTTC. This codes for CASTETGEQYF.

V usage is TRBV6-5 and J usage is TRBJ2-1; 8 positions agree with TRBD2. From germline, CDR1 is MNHEY and CDR2 SVGAGI. With V trimmed by 2 bases and J by 0 bases, 3 bases remained unmatched. This CDR3 comprises 16 residues. The DNA of the CDR3 is TGTGCCAGCAGTTACGCGGGAGGTAACTCCTACAATGAGCAGTTCTTC. Translating it yields CASSYAGGNSYNEQFF.

DNA for the CDR3: TGTGCCAGCAGCTTACCCCCGGGAGGGGTATACAATGAGCAGTTCTTC. Its translation: CASSLPPGGVYNEQFF. The chain couples TRBV7-8 to TRBJ2-1; 8 bases match TRBD2. The length of the CDR3 is 16 residues. Per germline, CDR1 SGHVS and CDR2 FQNEAQ. J was trimmed by 4 bases and V by 2 bases; bases with no gene match: 7.

There are a few counts of this clone. This sequence joins TRBV18 and TRBJ1-1; D unresolved. The V gene lost 4 bases and the J gene lost 8 bases, with 14 bases spanning the gap. Germline values: CDR1 KGHSH, CDR2 LQKENI. The CDR3 runs 13 residues. CDR3 in DNA: TGTGCCAGCTCACAATTTGACGGGGAAGAAGCTTTCTTT. The encoded protein is CASSQFDGEEAFF.

V is TRBV28 and J is TRBJ2-7, with a possible D match to TRBD2 (7 bases). Trimming stripped 5 bases from V and 3 bases from J, with 29 bases between. This CDR3 has 19 residues. Per the germline V gene, CDR1 is MDHEN and CDR2 is SYDVKM. DNA of the CDR3: TGTGCCAGCAGTCCCCCAGGGGCGGGCATCGGGGGAGGGCGCTACGAGCAGTACTTC. Residues: CASSPPGAGIGGGRYEQYF.

This chain uses TRBV7-8 with TRBJ2-7; maybe TRBD1 (6 bases). V lost 5 bases to trimming and J lost 4 bases, with 21 bases between them. CDR3 length: 16 residues. Germline V gene lookup returns CDR1 SGHVS and CDR2 FQNEAQ. As DNA, the CDR3 is TGTGCCAGCAGCCCGACCCAAGCAGGGGAACGGTACGAGCAGTACTTC. It yields the protein CASSPTQAGERYEQYF.

This chain links TRBV15 with TRBJ1-2; the match to TRBD1 covers 7 bases. The CDR3 has 14 amino acids. J gave up 8 bases and V 4 bases, and 10 bases lay outside the gene matches. CDR1 is LNHNV and CDR2 is YYDKDF in the germline V gene (reference sequence). The CDR3 region has the DNA TGTGCCACCAGCACCCTCGACAGGGCCCGAGGCTACACCTTC. It codes for CATSTLDRARGYTF.

The chain combines TRBV7-6 with TRBJ2-7, with a weak D call TRBD1 (6 bases). V gave up 5 bases and J gave up 3 bases, with 17 bases separating them. This CDR3 is 15 amino acids long. Germline CDR1 and CDR2: SGHVS and FNYEAQ. The DNA for the CDR3 is TGTGCCAGCAGCCCGTTAACAGGGTACGGCTACGAGCAGTACTTC. Translated, it gives CASSPLTGYGYEQYF.

The V and J genes are TRBV27 and TRBJ2-6; the D gene is possibly TRBD2 (6 bases). CDR3 length equals 15 residues. V lost 3 bases, J lost 0 bases, and 6 bases lay in between. Germline CDR1 is MNHEY and CDR2 is SMNVEV (reference sequence). DNA for the CDR3: TGTGCCAGCAGTTTCGGGAGCTCTGGGGCCAACGTCCTGACTTTC. Amino acids: CASSFGSSGANVLTF.

The rearrangement joins TRBV5-8 to TRBJ2-5, with TRBD1 as a possible D gene (6 bases). Between the trimmed V and J ends, which lost 1 base and 4 bases, there was a span of 8 bases. The germline V gene encodes CDR1 SGHTS and CDR2 YDEGEE. The CDR3 contains 13 residues. The CDR3: CASSLTGRETQYF. In DNA, the CDR3 is TGTGCCAGCAGCTTGACAGGGAGAGAGACCCAGTACTTC.

This clone occurred a few times. The rearrangement uses TRBV4-1 and TRBJ2-7; tentative D call: TRBD1 (5 bases). CDR3 size: 16 residues. In germline, CDR1 is MGHRA, CDR2 YSYEKL. Trimming removed 3 bases at V and 3 bases at J, with 18 bases between. CDR3 sequence (DNA): TGCGCCAGCAGCCAGGAGTTTAGGGGTAGGCTCTACGAGCAGTACTTC. This translates into CASSQEFRGRLYEQYF.